Shown below are 9 T cell receptor beta chains from a single sample sequenced in a study of T cells expressing NK-cell markers. TCRdb reprocessed the 5' RACE reads and keeps a single row for each CDR3 protein, giving no DNA. This table holds about 430,000 distinct CDR3 sequences. The sample taken for sequencing was blood T cells: a sorted CD56 or NKG2C T cell subset, CD4+ or CD8+ T cells, or bulk PBMC T cells (not recorded which). The receptors derive from a woman in her 50s in good health.

This CDR3 reads CSGGGLAADTQYF. The chain employs TRBV29-1 and TRBJ2-3; TCRdb's assignment of TRBD1 cannot be checked, as there is no DNA. The V gene's germline CDR1 is SQVTM and CDR2 ANQGSEA. This CDR3 region has 13 residues.

The chain combines TRBV6-2 or TRBV6-3 with TRBJ2-1. The CDR3 is 15 residues long. Looked up from germline, CDR1 is MNHEY and CDR2 is SVGEGT. The CDR3 reads CASSYVQRGYNEQFF.

The CDR3 loop reads CASSQGVGAFYGYTF. The V call is TRBV3-1, the J call TRBJ1-2. The CDR3 is made up of 15 amino acids. Germline V gene lookup returns CDR1 LGHDT and CDR2 YNNKEL (reference sequence).

The V call is TRBV7-2, the J call TRBJ2-3; with no DNA, the TCRdb D assignment of TRBD1 cannot be verified. Germline CDR1 reads SGHTA; CDR2 reads FQGNSA. The CDR3 is 16 residues long. The CDR3 here is CASSLVFAGSTDTQYF.

V is TRBV2 and J is TRBJ2-7; TCRdb returns TRBD2, unconfirmable since there is no DNA. CDR1 and CDR2 from the germline V gene are SNHLY and FYNNEI. The CDR3 is 14 residues long. CDR3 sequence: CASSEEGPSYEQYF.

The genes are TRBV28 and TRBJ2-2; TCRdb's D call, TRBD1, is unchecked because there is no DNA. The V gene's germline CDR1 is MDHEN and CDR2 SYDVKM. CDR3 size: 16 residues. The CDR3 loop is CASSRTDRGNTGELFF.

V is TRBV4-2 and J is TRBJ2-7. The germline V gene encodes CDR1 LGHNA and CDR2 YNFKEQ. The CDR3 has 15 amino acids. Here the CDR3 reads CASSRDVGSPYEQYF.

The chain's CDR3 is CSVDGASGNNYGYTF. The rearrangement joins TRBV29-1 to TRBJ1-2. The germline CDR1 and CDR2 sequences are SQVTM and ANQGSEA. This CDR3 is built from 15 residues. Filled out from reference TRBV29-1 and TRBJ1-2, the complete variable domain reads SAVISQKPSRDICQRGTSLTIQCQVDSQVTMMFWYRQQPGQSLTLIATANQGSEATYESGFVIDKFPISRPNLTFSTLTVSNMSPEDSSIYLCSVDGASGNNYGYTFGSGTRLTVV.

This rearrangement joins TRBV6-5 to TRBJ2-1; the TRBD1 assignment by TCRdb is unverifiable without DNA. The CDR3 is 14 amino acids. CDR1 and CDR2 (germline): MNHEY, SVGAGI. CDR3: CASSYGWGPHEQFF.